These 31 T cell receptor beta chains came from one sample sequenced in a study of T cells in Graves' hyperthyroidism and ophthalmopathy. TCR beta CDR3 region amplification was performed from RNA transcripts. Primed by the HTBI set, a first-round RT-PCR was run on the TCR CDR3. TCRdb ran MiXCR on the multiplex PCR reads and lists one entry per CDR3 protein. The repertoire has about 840,000 distinct CDR3 sequences, 38% of them found once; the top ten carry about 8.9%. Sequencing was carried out using blood. These receptors all come from a man between 18 and 35 years old with Graves' hyperthyroidism.

Comments on this clonotype: This may be a read error: a much more frequent sequence differs by one nucleotide. The chain joins TRBV7-9 to TRBJ2-5; D possibly uses TRBD1 or TRBD2 (6 bases each). There are 13 residues in the CDR3. Germline V gene sequence: CDR1 SEHNR, CDR2 FQNEAQ (reference sequence). CDR3 nucleotides: TGTGCCAGCAGCCCGGAGGGGGGAGAGGCCCAGTACTTC. It codes for CASSPEGGEAQYF.

This clonotype was observed at least ten times. V usage is TRBV20-1 and J usage is TRBJ2-6, with a possible D match to TRBD2 (5 bases). In germline, CDR1 is DFQATT, CDR2 SNEGSKA (reference sequence). CDR3 length equals 15 residues. The ends were cut back, 0 bases at V and 4 bases at J, with 10 bases in the middle. The CDR3 region is CSARERGLGANVLTF. CDR3 coding DNA: TGCAGTGCTAGAGAACGGGGTCTAGGGGCCAACGTCCTGACTTTC.

This clonotype showed up many times. The rearrangement uses TRBV2 and TRBJ1-1; D is perhaps TRBD1 (5 bases). The CDR3 consists of 12 residues. Germline V gene sequence: CDR1 SNHLY, CDR2 FYNNEI. V shed 6 bases and J shed 3 bases, with 8 bases lying between them. The CDR3 loop reads CASRETDTEAFF. CDR3 in DNA: TGTGCCAGCAGGGAGACAGACACTGAAGCTTTCTTT.

This chain links TRBV4-1 with TRBJ1-2; 8 bases line up with TRBD1. The CDR3 loop spans 15 amino acids. The junction had 11 bases not matched to a gene; V was cut back by 3 bases and J by 8 bases. Germline V CDR1 and CDR2: MGHRA, YSYEKL. CDR3 DNA sequence: TGCGCCAGCAGCCAGATGGGGACAGGCGCAGCCGGCTACACCTTC. Encoded protein: CASSQMGTGAAGYTF.

The V call is TRBV9, the J call TRBJ2-2; D possibly corresponds to TRBD2 (6 bases). CDR1 and CDR2 (germline): SGDLS, YYNGEE. The length of the CDR3 is 15 residues. V was cut by 2 bases and J by 4 bases, with 12 bases left in between. The CDR3 nucleotides read TGTGCCAGCAGCGTCGGCGGGGTAGGCACCGGGGAGCTGTTTTTT. It translates to CASSVGGVGTGELFF.

The chain carries TRBV25-1 and TRBJ1-4; 7 bases match TRBD1. V trimming: 10 bases; J trimming: 5 bases; junction bases outside the gene matches: 10. Germline V gene lookup returns CDR1 MGHDK and CDR2 SYGVNS. This CDR3 contains 14 residues. CDR3 loop: CAISTGPKNEKLFF. The DNA for the CDR3 is TGTGCCATTTCGACAGGGCCAAAAAATGAAAAACTGTTTTTT.

This rearrangement joins TRBV29-1 to TRBJ1-4; 7 bases match TRBD1. CDR1 and CDR2 from the germline V gene are SQVTM and ANQGSEA. The CDR3 is made up of 16 amino acids. V gave up 7 bases and J gave up 0 bases; unmatched junction bases: 11. The CDR3 reads CSASTGSYATNEKLFF. The DNA for the CDR3 is TGCAGCGCCTCGACAGGGTCGTACGCAACTAATGAAAAACTGTTTTTT.

The rearrangement uses TRBV7-2 and TRBJ1-3, with no clear D. V was cut by 5 bases and J by 3 bases, with 11 bases left in between. Germline lookup yields CDR1 SGHTA and CDR2 FQGNSA. This CDR3 has 14 residues. CDR3: CASSVTGYGNTIYF. The CDR3 DNA follows: TGTGCCAGCAGCGTGACGGGATATGGAAACACCATATATTTT.

This rearrangement joins TRBV12-3 or TRBV12-4 to TRBJ1-1; possible D gene TRBD1, 5 bases. CDR3 size: 15 residues. V was clipped by 4 bases and J by 0 bases, with 12 bases between them. The CDR3: CASSSHPGLNTEAFF. In DNA form, the CDR3 reads TGTGCCAGCAGTTCTCATCCAGGGTTGAACACTGAAGCTTTCTTT.

The chain recombines TRBV9 with TRBJ1-1; D may be TRBD1 (5 bases). Trimming shortened V by 1 base and J by 1 base, and 17 bases separated the two germline ends. Germline V gives CDR1 SGDLS, CDR2 YYNGEE. The CDR3 is 17 residues long. CDR3 DNA sequence: TGTGCCAGCAGCGTAACCCCGCGGGGGGGTCGGAACACTGAAGCTTTCTTT. Its protein product is CASSVTPRGGRNTEAFF. The whole variable domain, remainder taken from reference TRBV9 and TRBJ1-1, is DSGVTQTPKHLITATGQRVTLRCSPRSGDLSVYWYQQSLDQGLQFLIQYYNGEERAKGNILERFSAQQFPDLHSELNLSSLELGDSALYFCASSVTPRGGRNTEAFFGQGTRLTVV.

Turning to this clonotype: No conserved phenylalanine or tryptophan ends this CDR3, so it is likely a read error. The chain employs TRBV7-2 and TRBJ2-7, with D unresolved. The CDR3 has 13 amino acids. V dropped 0 bases and J dropped 7 bases, with 10 bases sitting between them. The germline gives CDR1 SGHTA, CDR2 FQGNSA. CDR3 DNA sequence: TGTGCCAGCAGCTTAGCGCGGTCCCAGGAGCAGTACCTC. It is translated as CASSLARSQEQYL.

This clonotype occurred many times. CDR3 bases: TGTGCCAGCAGCCGGGGACGGCAAGATGATTCACCCCTCCACTTT. This encodes CASSRGRQDDSPLHF. The chain carries TRBV7-2 and TRBJ1-6; possibly TRBD1 for D (5 bases). CDR3 length equals 15 residues. The V and J ends lost 5 bases and 8 bases respectively, with 16 bases between them. Germline CDR1 and CDR2: SGHTA and FQGNSA.

There are many counts of this clonotype. The chain couples TRBV29-1 to TRBJ1-1; D is unresolved. Germline V gene lookup returns CDR1 SQVTM and CDR2 ANQGSEA. This CDR3 is 12 amino acids long. Trimming took off 3 bases at V and 0 bases at J, with 5 bases between the two ends. The CDR3 here is CSVDGVNTEAFF. CDR3 DNA: TGCAGCGTTGATGGGGTGAACACTGAAGCTTTCTTT.

The chain has TRBV7-9 and TRBJ2-7, with TRBD1 matching over 9 bases. This CDR3 is 14 amino acids long. Germline V lookup: CDR1 SEHNR, CDR2 FQNEAQ (reference sequence). V dropped 4 bases and J dropped 3; count of bases not matched to a gene: 4. The CDR3 loop reads CASSYVTGGYEQYF. CDR3 nucleotide sequence: TGTGCCAGCAGCTACGTGACAGGGGGCTACGAGCAGTACTTC.

The rearrangement links TRBV10-3 to TRBJ1-4; D not resolved. The V gene lost 3 bases and the J gene lost 6 bases, with 11 bases spanning the gap. Per the germline V gene, CDR1 is ENHRY and CDR2 is SYGVKD. The CDR3 is 14 amino acids. The chain's CDR3 is CAISETEGHEKLFF. The CDR3, as DNA: TGTGCCATCAGTGAAACAGAGGGCCATGAAAAACTGTTTTTT.

The sample holds many counts of this clonotype. This chain uses TRBV5-1 with TRBJ1-4; D is undetermined. Per germline, CDR1 SGHRS and CDR2 YFSETQ. The V gene lost 7 bases and the J gene lost 0 bases, with 13 bases spanning the gap. The CDR3 contains 15 residues. CDR3 loop: CASAFEPATNEKLFF. DNA of the CDR3: TGCGCCAGCGCGTTCGAGCCAGCAACTAATGAAAAACTGTTTTTT.

This clonotype was found many times. The chain employs TRBV2 and TRBJ1-6, with a tentative D call TRBD1 (6 bases). The CDR3 length is 13 residues. The germline V gene has CDR1 SNHLY and CDR2 FYNNEI. V lost 11 bases and J lost 8, with 16 bases in between. DNA of the CDR3: TGTGCCGCTTACCGGGACATAGATTCACCCCTCCACTTT. Protein product: CAAYRDIDSPLHF.

Remarks on this clonotype: One end of the junction varies from germline; a read error may be responsible. This chain links TRBV7-3 with TRBJ1-1; D gene unclear. CDR3 length: 13 amino acids. The germline V gene encodes CDR1 SGHTA and CDR2 FQGTGA. The CDR3 here is CAGSESVNTEAFF. As DNA, the CDR3 is TGTGCCGGCAGCGAGAGCGTGAACACTGAAGCTTTCTTT.

The chain links TRBV15 to TRBJ1-5; unclear D gene. Between the trimmed V and J ends, which lost 1 base and 2 bases, there was a span of 6 bases. Germline V gene lookup returns CDR1 LNHNV and CDR2 YYDKDF (reference sequence). The CDR3 spans 14 residues. The CDR3 here is CATSRGWGNQPQHF. The CDR3 DNA is TGTGCCACCAGCAGAGGCTGGGGCAATCAGCCCCAGCATTTT.

In regard to this clonotype: This may be a read error: a much more frequent sequence differs by one nucleotide. As the CDR3 is not closed by the conserved phenylalanine or tryptophan, this likely results from a read error. The V gene is TRBV12-3 or TRBV12-4, the J gene TRBJ1-1; possibly TRBD1 for D (5 bases). The CDR3 contains 14 residues. The germline V and J ends were trimmed by 2 bases and 4 bases, with 11 bases remaining between them. CDR3 region: CASSLKSRATEAFL. The DNA for the CDR3 is TGTGCCAGCAGTTTAAAGAGCAGGGCCACTGAAGCTTTCCTT.

This clonotype has a count of ten or more. The chain recombines TRBV7-2 with TRBJ1-1; the match to TRBD1 covers 7 bases. J lost 5 bases, V lost 3 bases, and 6 bases had no gene match. The length of the CDR3 is 14 residues. Germline assignment: CDR1 SGHTA and CDR2 FQGNSA. The CDR3: CASSLRQGETEAFF. DNA of the CDR3: TGTGCCAGCAGCTTGCGACAGGGTGAGACTGAAGCTTTCTTT.

V is TRBV7-8 and J is TRBJ2-2; tentative D call: TRBD2 (6 bases). The V end was cut by 2 bases, the J end by 5 bases, with 12 bases between. This CDR3 has 15 residues. Germline CDR1 reads SGHVS; CDR2 reads FQNEAQ. CDR3 protein: CASSLIGGRTGELFF. The CDR3 region has the DNA TGTGCCAGCAGCTTAATCGGGGGAAGGACCGGGGAGCTGTTTTTT.

The V and J genes are TRBV7-9 and TRBJ2-7, with D possibly being TRBD1 or TRBD2 (7 bases each). V was trimmed by 5 bases and J by 1 base, leaving 15 bases between them. The CDR3 length is 15 residues. Germline loops: CDR1 SEHNR, CDR2 FQNEAQ (reference sequence). The CDR3 protein is CASSQVRGGSYEQYF. The CDR3, as DNA: TGTGCCAGCAGCCAAGTCAGGGGGGGATCCTACGAGCAGTACTTC. The whole variable domain, remainder taken from reference TRBV7-9 and TRBJ2-7, is DTGVSQNPRHKITKRGQNVTFRCDPISEHNRLYWYRQTLGQGPEFLTYFQNEAQLEKSRLLSDRFSAERPKGSFSTLEIQRTEQGDSAMYLCASSQVRGGSYEQYFGPGTRLTVT.

The sample holds a few counts of this clonotype. The chain links TRBV7-2 to TRBJ2-5, with TRBD2 matching 10 bases. Looked up from germline, CDR1 is SGHTA and CDR2 is FQGNSA. CDR3 length: 18 residues. The junction had 15 bases not matched to a gene; V was cut back by 7 bases and J by 1 base. The CDR3 nucleotides are TGTGCCAGCACCGCTCGGGGAGCGGGAGGGGTCTTCCAAGAGACCCAGTACTTC. Amino acids: CASTARGAGGVFQETQYF.

The V call is TRBV6-5, the J call TRBJ1-6, with TRBD1 identical over 7 bases. This CDR3 has 17 residues. Losses at the gene ends were 2 bases for V and 10 bases for J; bases not matched to a gene: 14. Germline V gives CDR1 MNHEY, CDR2 SVGAGI. The CDR3, as DNA: TGTGCCAGCAGTTACGACAGGGAGATAATTCTGTCGTCACCCCTCCACTTT. Its translation is CASSYDREIILSSPLHF.

This clonotype occurred many times. This chain connects TRBV20-1 to TRBJ1-2, with 7 bases that match TRBD1. Germline V gene lookup returns CDR1 DFQATT and CDR2 SNEGSKA (reference sequence). The trim removed 7 bases at V and 5 bases at J, leaving 10 bases unmatched. The CDR3 totals 13 residues. The DNA of the CDR3 is TGCAGTGTCGACGACAGGGAATCTTATGGCTACACCTTC. Residues: CSVDDRESYGYTF.

This chain links TRBV5-1 with TRBJ2-2; possibly TRBD1 or TRBD2 for D (6 bases each). Germline V lookup: CDR1 SGHRS, CDR2 YFSETQ. The CDR3 is 17 amino acids. With 0 bases removed from V and 4 bases from J, the gap between germline ends came to 16 bases. The CDR3 DNA follows: TGCGCCAGCAGCTTGGATGGGGGGCGGCCTGGCACCGGGGAGCTGTTTTTT. This encodes CASSLDGGRPGTGELFF.

The rearrangement joins TRBV29-1 to TRBJ1-1; tentative D call: TRBD1 (5 bases). V lost 4 bases and J lost 7, with 7 bases in between. Looked up from germline, CDR1 is SQVTM and CDR2 is ANQGSEA. This CDR3 has 10 amino acids. The CDR3, as DNA: TGCAGCGTTGGGAGGGGTGAAGCTTTCTTT. This encodes CSVGRGEAFF.

This clonotype was recorded at least ten times. V usage is TRBV19 and J usage is TRBJ1-2, with D unresolved. Germline V gives CDR1 LNHDA, CDR2 SQIVND (reference sequence). Deletions cut 5 bases from V and 7 bases from J, with 20 bases between. The CDR3 covers 15 residues. The CDR3 sequence: CASSHSGGREAGYTF. CDR3 nucleotides: TGTGCCAGTAGTCATTCCGGCGGAAGGGAGGCTGGCTACACCTTC.

This clonotype was picked up many times. The gene calls are TRBV29-1 and TRBJ2-2; TRBD1 matches 9 bases. V lost 6 bases, J lost 3 bases, and 5 bases stayed unmatched. The germline gives CDR1 SQVTM, CDR2 ANQGSEA. The CDR3 is 14 residues long. Here the CDR3 DNA reads TGCAGCGTGGACGACAGGGGGGACACCGGGGAGCTGTTTTTT. It yields the protein CSVDDRGDTGELFF.

V is TRBV7-8 and J is TRBJ1-1; tentatively, D is TRBD1 (6 bases). Trimming took off 5 bases at V and 5 bases at J, with 18 bases between the two ends. CDR1 and CDR2 (germline): SGHVS, FQNEAQ. The CDR3 consists of 15 residues. The CDR3 DNA sequence: TGTGCCAGCAGCCAAGTAGAGGGGGTGAGGACTGAAGCTTTCTTT. It yields the protein CASSQVEGVRTEAFF. Variable domain in full (rest from reference TRBV7-8 and TRBJ1-1): GAGVSQSPRYKVAKRGQDVALRCDPISGHVSLFWYQQALGQGPEFLTYFQNEAQLDKSGLPSDRFFAERPEGSVSTLKIQRTQQEDSAVYLCASSQVEGVRTEAFFGQGTRLTVV.